This T cell receptor beta chain was observed in a study of T-cell reconstitution after alpha-beta-depleted transplantation in children. Library preparation (for TCRbeta) was performed with unique molecular identifiers. TCRdb reanalysed the PCR reads using MiXCR and keeps one entry per CDR3 protein. Counted here are hundreds of thousands of distinct CDR3 sequences, about an eighth occurring once; the ten biggest clones make up 4% to 5.5%. This clonotype was seen at least ten times. The source material was PBMCs, sampled from the stem cell graft. The TCR originated in a human donor who donated a stem cell graft to a child with Fanconi anemia.

The DNA for the CDR3 is TGTGCCAGCAGCGCCGGGACTAGCACAGATACGCAGTATTTT. Translating it yields CASSAGTSTDTQYF. The rearrangement joins TRBV9 to TRBJ2-3; perhaps TRBD2 as D (6 bases). The CDR3 contains 14 residues. Per the germline V gene, CDR1 is SGDLS and CDR2 is YYNGEE. Deletions cut 3 bases from V and 0 bases from J, with 8 bases between.